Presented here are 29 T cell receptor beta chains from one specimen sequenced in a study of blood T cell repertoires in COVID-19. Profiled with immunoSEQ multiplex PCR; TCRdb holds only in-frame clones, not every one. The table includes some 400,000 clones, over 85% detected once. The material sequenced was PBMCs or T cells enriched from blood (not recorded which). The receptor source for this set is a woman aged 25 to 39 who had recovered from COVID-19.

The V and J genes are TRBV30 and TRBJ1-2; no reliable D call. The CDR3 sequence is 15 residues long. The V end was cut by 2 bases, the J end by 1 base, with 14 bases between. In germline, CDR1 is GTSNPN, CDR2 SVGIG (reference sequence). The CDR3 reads CAWSIPRAFNYGYTF. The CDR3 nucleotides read TGTGCCTGGAGTATCCCCCGCGCGTTTAACTATGGCTACACCTTC.

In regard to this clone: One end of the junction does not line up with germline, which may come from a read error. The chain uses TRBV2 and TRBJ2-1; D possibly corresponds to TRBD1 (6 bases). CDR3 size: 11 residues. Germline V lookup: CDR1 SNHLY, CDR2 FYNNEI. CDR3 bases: TGTGCCAGCAGTGTTTTGGGGGCCCAGATCTTC. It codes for CASSVLGAQIF. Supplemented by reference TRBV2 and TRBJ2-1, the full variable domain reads EPEVTQTPSHQVTQMGQEVILRCVPISNHLYFYWYRQILGQKVEFLVSFYNNEISEKSEIFDDQFSVERPDGSNFTLKIRSTKLEDSAMYFCASSVLGAQIFGPGTRLTVL.

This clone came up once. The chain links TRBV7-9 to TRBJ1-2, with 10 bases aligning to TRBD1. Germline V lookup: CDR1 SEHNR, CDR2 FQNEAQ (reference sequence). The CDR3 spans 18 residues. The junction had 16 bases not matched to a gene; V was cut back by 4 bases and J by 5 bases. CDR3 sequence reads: CASSSGTGARVNGYGYTF. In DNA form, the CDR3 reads TGTGCCAGCAGCTCCGGGACAGGGGCCCGAGTTAATGGATATGGCTACACCTTC.

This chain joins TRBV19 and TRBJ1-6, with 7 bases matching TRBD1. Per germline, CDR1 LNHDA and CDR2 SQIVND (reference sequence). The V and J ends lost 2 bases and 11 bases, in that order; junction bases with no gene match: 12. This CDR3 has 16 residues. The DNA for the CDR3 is TGTGCCAGTAGTATAATCAGACAGGGTCAGTCTCCACCCCTCCACTTT. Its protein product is CASSIIRQGQSPPLHF.

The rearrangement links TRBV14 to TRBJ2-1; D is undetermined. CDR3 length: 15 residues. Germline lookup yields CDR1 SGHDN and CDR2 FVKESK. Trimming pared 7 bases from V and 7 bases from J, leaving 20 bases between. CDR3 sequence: CASTPGVGIRNEQFF. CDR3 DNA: TGTGCCAGCACCCCAGGCGTGGGTATACGAAATGAGCAGTTCTTC.

CDR3 loop: CASSRDRGRYEQYF. CDR3 DNA: TGTGCCAGCAGCCGGGACAGGGGGCGGTACGAGCAGTACTTC. The chain couples TRBV6-5 to TRBJ2-7; 12 bases agree with TRBD1. Trimming cost V 6 bases and J 4 bases; bases outside gene matches: 4. The CDR3 covers 14 residues. Germline CDR1 reads MNHEY; CDR2 reads SVGAGI.

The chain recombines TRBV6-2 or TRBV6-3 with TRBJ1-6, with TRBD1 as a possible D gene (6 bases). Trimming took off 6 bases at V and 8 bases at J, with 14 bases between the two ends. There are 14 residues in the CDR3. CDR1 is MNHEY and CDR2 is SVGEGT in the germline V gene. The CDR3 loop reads CASSRGSFDSPLHF. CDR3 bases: TGTGCCAGCAGCAGGGGCTCTTTCGATTCACCCCTCCACTTT.

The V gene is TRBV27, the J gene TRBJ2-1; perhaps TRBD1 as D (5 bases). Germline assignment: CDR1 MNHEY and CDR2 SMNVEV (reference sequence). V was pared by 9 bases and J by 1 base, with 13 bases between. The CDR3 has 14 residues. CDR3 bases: TGTGCCAGTCTGCGGCAGGGTTCCTACAATGAGCAGTTCTTC. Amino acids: CASLRQGSYNEQFF.

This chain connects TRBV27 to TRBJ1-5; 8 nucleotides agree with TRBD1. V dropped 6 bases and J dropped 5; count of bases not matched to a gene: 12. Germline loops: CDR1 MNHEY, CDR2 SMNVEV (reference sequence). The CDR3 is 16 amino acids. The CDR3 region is CASRPRTGQGDQPQHF. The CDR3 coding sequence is TGTGCCAGCAGACCGCGGACAGGGCAGGGTGATCAGCCCCAGCATTTT.

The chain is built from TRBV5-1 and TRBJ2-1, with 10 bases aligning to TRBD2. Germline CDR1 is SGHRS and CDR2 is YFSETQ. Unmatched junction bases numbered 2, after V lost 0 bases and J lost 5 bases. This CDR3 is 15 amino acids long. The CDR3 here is CASSLVGTSDNEQFF. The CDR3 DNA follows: TGCGCCAGCAGCTTGGTTGGGACTAGCGACAATGAGCAGTTCTTC.

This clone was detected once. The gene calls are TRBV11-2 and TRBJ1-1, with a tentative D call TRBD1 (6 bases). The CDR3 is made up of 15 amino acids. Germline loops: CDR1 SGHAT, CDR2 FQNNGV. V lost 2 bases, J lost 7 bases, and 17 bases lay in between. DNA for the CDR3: TGTGCCAGCAGCTTATTGTCAGGGGCGGTAGGTGAAGCTTTCTTT. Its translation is CASSLLSGAVGEAFF.

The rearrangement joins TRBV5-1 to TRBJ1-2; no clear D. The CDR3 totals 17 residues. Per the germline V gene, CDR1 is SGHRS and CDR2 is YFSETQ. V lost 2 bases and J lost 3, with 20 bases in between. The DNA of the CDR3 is TGCGCCAGCAGCTTTGGGCCGCGATGGGCTTACTACTATGGCTACACCTTC. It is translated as CASSFGPRWAYYYGYTF.

CDR3 nucleotide sequence: TGTGCCAGCAGTGAATATATCTGGAGGGCCGGGGAGCTGTTTTTT. Translation gives CASSEYIWRAGELFF. The chain joins TRBV25-1 to TRBJ2-2; the D gene is possibly TRBD2 (6 bases). Germline V lookup: CDR1 MGHDK, CDR2 SYGVNS. With 0 bases removed from V and 6 bases from J, the gap between germline ends came to 11 bases. The CDR3 sequence is 15 residues long.

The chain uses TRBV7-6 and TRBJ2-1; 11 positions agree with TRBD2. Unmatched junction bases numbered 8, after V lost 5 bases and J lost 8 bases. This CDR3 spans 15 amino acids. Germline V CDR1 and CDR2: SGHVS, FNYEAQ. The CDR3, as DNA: TGTGCCAGCAGCCTAACTAGCGGGAGTATAGATGAGCAGTTCTTC. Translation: CASSLTSGSIDEQFF.

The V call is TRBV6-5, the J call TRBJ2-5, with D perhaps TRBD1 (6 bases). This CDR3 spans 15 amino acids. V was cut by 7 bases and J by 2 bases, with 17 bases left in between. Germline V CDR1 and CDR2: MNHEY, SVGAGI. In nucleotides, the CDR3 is TGTGCCAGCACCCTCCTGAGGACAGAACAAGAGACCCAGTACTTC. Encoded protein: CASTLLRTEQETQYF.

For the CDR3, the DNA is TGCGCCAGCAGCCAGGACACCTCCATGATCACTGAAGCTTTCTTT. Protein: CASSQDTSMITEAFF. J is TRBJ1-1 and V is TRBV4-3; a weak D match, TRBD1 (5 bases). Trimming removed 3 bases at V and 4 bases at J, with 15 bases between. This CDR3 has 15 residues. Per germline, CDR1 LGHNA and CDR2 YSLEER.

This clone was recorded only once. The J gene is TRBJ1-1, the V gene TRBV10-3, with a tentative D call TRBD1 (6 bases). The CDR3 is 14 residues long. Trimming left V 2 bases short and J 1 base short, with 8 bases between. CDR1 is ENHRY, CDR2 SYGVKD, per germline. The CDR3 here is CAISEPGQNTEAFF. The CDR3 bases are TGTGCCATCAGTGAGCCGGGACAGAACACTGAAGCTTTCTTT.

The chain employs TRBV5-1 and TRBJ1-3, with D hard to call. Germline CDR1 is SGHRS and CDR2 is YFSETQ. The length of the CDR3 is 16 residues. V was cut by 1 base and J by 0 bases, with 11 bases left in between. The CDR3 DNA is TGCGCCAGCAGCTTGTCGCTGGGCAGCTCTGGAAACACCATATATTTT. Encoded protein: CASSLSLGSSGNTIYF.

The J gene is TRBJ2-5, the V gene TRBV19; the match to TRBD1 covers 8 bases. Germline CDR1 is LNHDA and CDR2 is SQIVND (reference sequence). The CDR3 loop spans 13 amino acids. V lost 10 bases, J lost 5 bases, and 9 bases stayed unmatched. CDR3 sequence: CATQDRVSETQYF. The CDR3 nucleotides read TGTGCCACTCAGGACAGGGTTTCGGAGACCCAGTACTTC.

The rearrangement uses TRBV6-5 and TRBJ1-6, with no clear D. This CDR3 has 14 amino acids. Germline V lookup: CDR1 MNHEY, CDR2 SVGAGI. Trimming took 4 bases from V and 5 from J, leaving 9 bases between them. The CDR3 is CASSSSQDNSPLHF. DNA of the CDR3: TGTGCCAGCAGTTCGAGCCAGGATAATTCACCCCTCCACTTT.

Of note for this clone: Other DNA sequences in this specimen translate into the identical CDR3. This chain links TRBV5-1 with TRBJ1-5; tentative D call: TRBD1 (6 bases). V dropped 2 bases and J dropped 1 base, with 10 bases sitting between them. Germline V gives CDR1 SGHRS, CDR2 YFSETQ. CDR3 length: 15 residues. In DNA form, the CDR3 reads TGCGCCAGCAGCTTAGGGGGAATCAGCAATCAGCCCCAGCATTTT. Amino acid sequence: CASSLGGISNQPQHF.

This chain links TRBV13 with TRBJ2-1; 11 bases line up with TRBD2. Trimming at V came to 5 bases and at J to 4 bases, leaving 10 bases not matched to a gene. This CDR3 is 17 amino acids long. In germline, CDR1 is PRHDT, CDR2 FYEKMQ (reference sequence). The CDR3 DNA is TGTGCCAGCAGCGCGCCTCTAGCGGGAGGTCTGTACAATGAGCAGTTCTTC. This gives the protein CASSAPLAGGLYNEQFF.

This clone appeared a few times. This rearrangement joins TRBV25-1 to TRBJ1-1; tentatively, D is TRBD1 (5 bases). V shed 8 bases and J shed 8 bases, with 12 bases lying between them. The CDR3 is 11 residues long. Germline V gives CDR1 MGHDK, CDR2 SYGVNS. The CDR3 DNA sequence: TGTGCCAGCGAGAGGAGGGGAGAAGCTTTCTTT. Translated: CASERRGEAFF.

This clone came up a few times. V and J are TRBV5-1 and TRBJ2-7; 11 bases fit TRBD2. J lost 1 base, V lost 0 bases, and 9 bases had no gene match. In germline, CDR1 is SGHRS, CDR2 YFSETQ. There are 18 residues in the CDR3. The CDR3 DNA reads TGCGCCAGCAGCTTGGTCGTGCTAGCGGGAGGTTTTTCCTACGAGCAGTACTTC. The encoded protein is CASSLVVLAGGFSYEQYF.

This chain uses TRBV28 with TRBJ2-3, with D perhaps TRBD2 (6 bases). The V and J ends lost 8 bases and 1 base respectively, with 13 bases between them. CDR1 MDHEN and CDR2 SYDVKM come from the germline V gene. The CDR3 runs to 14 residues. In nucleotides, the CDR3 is TGTGCCAGCGGACTATGGGACGGCACAGATACGCAGTATTTT. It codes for CASGLWDGTDTQYF. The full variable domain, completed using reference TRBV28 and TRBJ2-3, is DVKVTQSSRYLVKRTGEKVFLECVQDMDHENMFWYRQDPGLGLRLIYFSYDVKMKEKGDIPEGYSVSREKKERFSLILESASTNQTSMYLCASGLWDGTDTQYFGPGTRLTVL.

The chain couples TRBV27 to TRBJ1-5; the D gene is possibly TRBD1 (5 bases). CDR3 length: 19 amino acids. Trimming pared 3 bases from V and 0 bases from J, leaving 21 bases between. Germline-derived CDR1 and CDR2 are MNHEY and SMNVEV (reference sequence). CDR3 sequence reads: CASSFWNRYIQDSNQPQHF. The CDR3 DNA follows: TGTGCCAGCAGTTTTTGGAATAGGTATATACAGGATAGCAATCAGCCCCAGCATTTT.

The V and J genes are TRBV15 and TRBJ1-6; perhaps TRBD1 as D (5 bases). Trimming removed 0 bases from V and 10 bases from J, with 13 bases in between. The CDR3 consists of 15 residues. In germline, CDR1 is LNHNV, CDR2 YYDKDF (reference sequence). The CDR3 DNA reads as TGTGCCACCAGCAGAGATTCGGCAGGGTCGTCACCCCTCCACTTT. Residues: CATSRDSAGSSPLHF. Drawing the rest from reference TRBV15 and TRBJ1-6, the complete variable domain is DAMVIQNPRYQVTQFGKPVTLSCSQTLNHNVMYWYQQKSSQAPKLLFHYYDKDFNNEADTPDNFQSRRPNTSFCFLDIRSPGLGDTAMYLCATSRDSAGSSPLHFGNGTRLTVT.

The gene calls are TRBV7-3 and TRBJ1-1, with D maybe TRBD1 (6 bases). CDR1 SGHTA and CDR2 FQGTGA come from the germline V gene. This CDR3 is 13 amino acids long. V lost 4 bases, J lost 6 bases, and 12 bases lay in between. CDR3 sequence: CASSSTGSSEAFF. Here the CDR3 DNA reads TGTGCCAGCAGCTCCACAGGGTCCTCTGAAGCTTTCTTT.

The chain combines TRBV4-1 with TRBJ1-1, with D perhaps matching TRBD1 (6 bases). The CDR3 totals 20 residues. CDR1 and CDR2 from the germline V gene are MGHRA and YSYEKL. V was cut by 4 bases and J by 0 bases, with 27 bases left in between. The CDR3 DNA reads TGCGCCAGCAGCCGAGACTCAACAGGGACCTTCCCCTGGATGAACACTGAAGCTTTCTTT. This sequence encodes CASSRDSTGTFPWMNTEAFF.